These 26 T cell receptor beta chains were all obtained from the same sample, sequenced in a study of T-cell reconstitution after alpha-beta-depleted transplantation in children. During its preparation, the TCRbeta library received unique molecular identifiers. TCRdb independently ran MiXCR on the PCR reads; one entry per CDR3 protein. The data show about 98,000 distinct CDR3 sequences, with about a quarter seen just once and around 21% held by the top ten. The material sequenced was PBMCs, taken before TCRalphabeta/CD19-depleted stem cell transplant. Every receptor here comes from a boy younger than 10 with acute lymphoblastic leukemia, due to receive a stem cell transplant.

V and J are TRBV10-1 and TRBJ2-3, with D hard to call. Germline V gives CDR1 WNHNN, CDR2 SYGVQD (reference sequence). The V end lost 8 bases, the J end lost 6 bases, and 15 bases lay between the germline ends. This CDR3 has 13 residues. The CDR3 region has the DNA TGCGCCAGCGAACCTGATTCGGCGGATACGCAGTATTTT. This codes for CASEPDSADTQYF.

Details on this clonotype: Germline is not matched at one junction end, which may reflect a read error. Here the CDR3 reads CASSRRSQETLYF. For the CDR3, the DNA is TGTGCCAGCAGCCGGAGGTCCCAAGAGACCCTGTACTTC. This chain links TRBV7-9 with TRBJ2-5; a possible D gene is TRBD2 (5 bases). The CDR3 length is 13 residues. Germline values: CDR1 SEHNR, CDR2 FQNEAQ (reference sequence).

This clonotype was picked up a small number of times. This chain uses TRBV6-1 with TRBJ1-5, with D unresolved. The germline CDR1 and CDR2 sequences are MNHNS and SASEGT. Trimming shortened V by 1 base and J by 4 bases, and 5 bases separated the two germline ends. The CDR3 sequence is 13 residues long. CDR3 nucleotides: TGTGCCAGCAGTGAAGTGGAGAATCAGCCCCAGCATTTT. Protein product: CASSEVENQPQHF.

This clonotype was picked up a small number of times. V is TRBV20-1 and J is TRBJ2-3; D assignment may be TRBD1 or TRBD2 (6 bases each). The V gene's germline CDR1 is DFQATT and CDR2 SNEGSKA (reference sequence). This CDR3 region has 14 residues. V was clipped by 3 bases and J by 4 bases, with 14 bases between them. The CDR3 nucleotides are TGCAGTGCTAGGTCACAGGGAGGTTCAGATACGCAGTATTTT. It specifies CSARSQGGSDTQYF.

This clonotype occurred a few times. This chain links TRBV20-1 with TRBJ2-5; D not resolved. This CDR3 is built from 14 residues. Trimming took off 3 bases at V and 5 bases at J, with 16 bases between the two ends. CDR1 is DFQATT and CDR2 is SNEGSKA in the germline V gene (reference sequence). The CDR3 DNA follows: TGCAGTGCTAGTCAAGGCGGAGAAGGGGAGACCCAGTACTTC. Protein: CSASQGGEGETQYF.

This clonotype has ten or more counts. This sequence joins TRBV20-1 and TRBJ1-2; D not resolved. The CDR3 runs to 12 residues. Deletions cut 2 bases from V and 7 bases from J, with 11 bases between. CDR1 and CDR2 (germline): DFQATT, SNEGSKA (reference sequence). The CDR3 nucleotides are TGCAGTGCTAGACCCCAGAACGTTGGCTACACCTTC. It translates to CSARPQNVGYTF.

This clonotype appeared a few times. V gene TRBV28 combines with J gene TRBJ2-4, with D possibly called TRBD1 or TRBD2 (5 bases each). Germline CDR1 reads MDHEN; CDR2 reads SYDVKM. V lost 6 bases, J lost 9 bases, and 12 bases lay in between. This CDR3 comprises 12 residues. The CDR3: CASSPLGTIQYF. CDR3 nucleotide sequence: TGTGCCAGCAGCCCCCTTGGGACCATTCAGTACTTC. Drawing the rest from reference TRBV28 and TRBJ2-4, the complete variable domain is DVKVTQSSRYLVKRTGEKVFLECVQDMDHENMFWYRQDPGLGLRLIYFSYDVKMKEKGDIPEGYSVSREKKERFSLILESASTNQTSMYLCASSPLGTIQYFGAGTRLSVL.

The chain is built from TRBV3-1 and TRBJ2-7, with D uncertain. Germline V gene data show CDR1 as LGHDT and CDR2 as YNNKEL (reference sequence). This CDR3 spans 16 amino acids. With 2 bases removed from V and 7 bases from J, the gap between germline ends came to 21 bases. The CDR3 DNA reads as TGTGCCAGCAGCCAAACGGCGAGGAGCTCCCTGGGGGAGCAGTACTTC. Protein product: CASSQTARSSLGEQYF.

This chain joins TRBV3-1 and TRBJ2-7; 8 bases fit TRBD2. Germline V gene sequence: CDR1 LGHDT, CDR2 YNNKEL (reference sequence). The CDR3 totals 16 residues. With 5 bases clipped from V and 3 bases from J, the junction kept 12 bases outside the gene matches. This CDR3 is CASSSVSGTRNYEQYF. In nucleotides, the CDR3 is TGTGCCAGCAGCAGCGTCTCCGGGACTAGAAACTACGAGCAGTACTTC.

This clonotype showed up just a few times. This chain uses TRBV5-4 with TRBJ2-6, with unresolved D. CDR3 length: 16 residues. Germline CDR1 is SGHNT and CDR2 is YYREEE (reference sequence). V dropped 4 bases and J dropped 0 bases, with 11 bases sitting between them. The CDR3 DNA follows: TGTGCCAGCAGCCCCCGAGACTTCTCTGGGGCCAACGTCCTGACTTTC. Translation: CASSPRDFSGANVLTF.

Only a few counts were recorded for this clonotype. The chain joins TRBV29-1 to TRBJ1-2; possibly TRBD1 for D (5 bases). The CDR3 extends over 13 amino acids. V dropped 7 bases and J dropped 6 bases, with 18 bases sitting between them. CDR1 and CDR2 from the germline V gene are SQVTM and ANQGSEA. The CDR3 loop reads CSATRQLPDGYTF. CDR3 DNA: TGCAGCGCCACCCGACAGCTCCCCGATGGCTACACCTTC.

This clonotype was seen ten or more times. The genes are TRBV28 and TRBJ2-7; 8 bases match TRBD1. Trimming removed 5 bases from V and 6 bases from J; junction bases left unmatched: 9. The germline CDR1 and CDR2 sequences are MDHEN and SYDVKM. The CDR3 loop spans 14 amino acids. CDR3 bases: TGTGCCAGCAGTCGGACAGGGTTGAAAGGCGAGCAGTACTTC. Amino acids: CASSRTGLKGEQYF.

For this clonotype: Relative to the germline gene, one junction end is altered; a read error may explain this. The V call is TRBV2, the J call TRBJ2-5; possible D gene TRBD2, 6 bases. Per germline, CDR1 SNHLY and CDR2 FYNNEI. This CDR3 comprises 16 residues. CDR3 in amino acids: CASREGGSGVVGTQYF. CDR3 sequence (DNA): TGTGCCAGCAGGGAAGGTGGTAGCGGAGTGGTCGGGACCCAGTACTTC.

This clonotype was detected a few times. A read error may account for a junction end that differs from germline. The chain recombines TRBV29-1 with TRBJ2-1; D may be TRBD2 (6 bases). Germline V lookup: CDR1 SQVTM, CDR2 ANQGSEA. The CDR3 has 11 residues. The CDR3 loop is CSALSGGARVF. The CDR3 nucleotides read TGCAGCGCCCTGAGCGGAGGGGCTAGGGTCTTC.

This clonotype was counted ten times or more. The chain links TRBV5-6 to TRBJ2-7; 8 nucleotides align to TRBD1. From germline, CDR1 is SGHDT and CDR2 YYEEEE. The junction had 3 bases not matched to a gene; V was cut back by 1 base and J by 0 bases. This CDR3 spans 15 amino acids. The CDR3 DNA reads TGTGCCAGCAGCTTGAGGACAGGGACCTCCTACGAGCAGTACTTC. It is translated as CASSLRTGTSYEQYF.

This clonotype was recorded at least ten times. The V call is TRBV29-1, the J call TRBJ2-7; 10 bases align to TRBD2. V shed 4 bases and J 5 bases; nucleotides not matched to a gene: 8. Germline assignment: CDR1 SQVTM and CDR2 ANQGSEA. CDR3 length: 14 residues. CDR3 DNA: TGCAGCGTTGTTCTAGCGGGAGCTATCCACGAGCAGTACTTC. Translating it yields CSVVLAGAIHEQYF.

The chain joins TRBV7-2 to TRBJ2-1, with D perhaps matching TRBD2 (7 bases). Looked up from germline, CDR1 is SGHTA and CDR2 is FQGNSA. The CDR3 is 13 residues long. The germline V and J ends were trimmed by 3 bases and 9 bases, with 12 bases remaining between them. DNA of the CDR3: TGTGCCAGCAGCTTCGGGGGGCATGGTGAGCAGTTCTTC. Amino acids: CASSFGGHGEQFF.

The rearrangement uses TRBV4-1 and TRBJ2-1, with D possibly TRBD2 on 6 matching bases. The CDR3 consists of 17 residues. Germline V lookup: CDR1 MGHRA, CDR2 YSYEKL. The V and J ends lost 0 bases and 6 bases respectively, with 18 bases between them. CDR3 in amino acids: CASSQDMRRRGRNEQFF. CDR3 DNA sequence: TGCGCCAGCAGCCAAGATATGAGGCGGAGGGGCCGCAATGAGCAGTTCTTC.

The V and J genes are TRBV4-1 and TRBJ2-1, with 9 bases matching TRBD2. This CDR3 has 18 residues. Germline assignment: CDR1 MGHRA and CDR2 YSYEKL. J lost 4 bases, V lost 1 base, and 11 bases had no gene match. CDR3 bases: TGCGCCAGCAGCCAAGTCGACATGGGACTAGCAGGTTACAATGAGCAGTTCTTC. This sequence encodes CASSQVDMGLAGYNEQFF.

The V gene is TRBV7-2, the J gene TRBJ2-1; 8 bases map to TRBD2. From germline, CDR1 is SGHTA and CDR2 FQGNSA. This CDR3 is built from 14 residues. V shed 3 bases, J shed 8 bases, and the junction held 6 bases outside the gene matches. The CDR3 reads CASSFTSGGYEQFF. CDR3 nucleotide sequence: TGTGCCAGCAGCTTTACTAGCGGAGGGTATGAGCAGTTCTTC.

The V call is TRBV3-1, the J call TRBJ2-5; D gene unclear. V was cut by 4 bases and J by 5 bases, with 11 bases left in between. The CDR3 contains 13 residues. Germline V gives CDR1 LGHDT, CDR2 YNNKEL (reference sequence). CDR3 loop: CASSPAGSETQYF. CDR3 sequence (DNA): TGTGCCAGCAGCCCGGCCGGGTCCGAGACCCAGTACTTC.

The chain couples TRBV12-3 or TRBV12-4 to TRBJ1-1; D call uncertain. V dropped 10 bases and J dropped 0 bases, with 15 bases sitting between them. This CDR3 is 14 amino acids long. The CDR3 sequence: CATTATALNTEAFF. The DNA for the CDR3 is TGTGCCACCACCGCGACGGCCCTGAACACTGAAGCTTTCTTT.

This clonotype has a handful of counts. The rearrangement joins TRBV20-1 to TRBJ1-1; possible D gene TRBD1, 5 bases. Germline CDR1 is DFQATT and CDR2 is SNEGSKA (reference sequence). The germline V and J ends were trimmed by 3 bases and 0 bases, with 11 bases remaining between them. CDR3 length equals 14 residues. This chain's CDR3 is CSARGGIMNTEAFF. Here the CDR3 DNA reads TGCAGTGCTAGGGGGGGTATTATGAACACTGAAGCTTTCTTT.

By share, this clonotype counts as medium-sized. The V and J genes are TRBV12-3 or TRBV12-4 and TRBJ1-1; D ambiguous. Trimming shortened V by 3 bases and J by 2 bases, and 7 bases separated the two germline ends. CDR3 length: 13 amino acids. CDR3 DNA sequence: TGTGCCAGCAGTTTTCACCGAAACACTGAAGCTTTCTTT. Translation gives CASSFHRNTEAFF.

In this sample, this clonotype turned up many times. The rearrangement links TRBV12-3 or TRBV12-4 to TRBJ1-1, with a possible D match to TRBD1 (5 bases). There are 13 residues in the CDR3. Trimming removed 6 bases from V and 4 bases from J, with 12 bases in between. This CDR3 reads CASRPPGTTEAFF. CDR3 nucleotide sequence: TGTGCCAGCAGGCCACCCGGGACCACTGAAGCTTTCTTT.

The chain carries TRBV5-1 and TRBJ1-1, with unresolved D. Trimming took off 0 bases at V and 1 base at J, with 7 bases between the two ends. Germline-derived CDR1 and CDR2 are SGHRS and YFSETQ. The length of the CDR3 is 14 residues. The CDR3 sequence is CASSLGQTNTEAFF. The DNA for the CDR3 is TGCGCCAGCAGCTTGGGGCAAACGAACACTGAAGCTTTCTTT.